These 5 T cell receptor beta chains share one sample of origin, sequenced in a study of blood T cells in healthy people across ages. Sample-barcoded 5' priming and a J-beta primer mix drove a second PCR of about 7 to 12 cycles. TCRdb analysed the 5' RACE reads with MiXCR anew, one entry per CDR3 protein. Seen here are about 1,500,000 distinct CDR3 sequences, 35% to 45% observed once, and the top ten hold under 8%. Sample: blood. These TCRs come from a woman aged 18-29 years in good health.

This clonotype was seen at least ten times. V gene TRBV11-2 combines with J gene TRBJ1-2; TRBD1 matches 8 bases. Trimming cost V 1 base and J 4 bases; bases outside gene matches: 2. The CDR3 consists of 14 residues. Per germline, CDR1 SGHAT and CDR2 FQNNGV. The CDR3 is CASSLGTGTYGYTF. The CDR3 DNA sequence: TGTGCCAGCAGCTTAGGGACAGGGACCTATGGCTACACCTTC.

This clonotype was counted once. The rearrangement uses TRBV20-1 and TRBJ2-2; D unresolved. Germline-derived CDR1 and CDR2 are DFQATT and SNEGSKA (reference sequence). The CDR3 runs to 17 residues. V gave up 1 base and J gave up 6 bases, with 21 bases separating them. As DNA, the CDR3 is TGCAGTGCTAGAGCCGTAGAGCTCTCTCATTTTGCCGGGGAGCTGTTTTTT. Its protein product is CSARAVELSHFAGELFF.

CDR3 bases: TGCGCCAGCAGCTTGTTTCGGACTAGCGGACTAACCATGGAGACCCAGTACTTC. This translates into CASSLFRTSGLTMETQYF. This chain links TRBV5-1 with TRBJ2-5, with 10 bases fitting TRBD2. Germline V lookup: CDR1 SGHRS, CDR2 YFSETQ. The CDR3 consists of 18 residues. Losses at the gene ends were 1 base for V and 5 bases for J; bases not matched to a gene: 14.

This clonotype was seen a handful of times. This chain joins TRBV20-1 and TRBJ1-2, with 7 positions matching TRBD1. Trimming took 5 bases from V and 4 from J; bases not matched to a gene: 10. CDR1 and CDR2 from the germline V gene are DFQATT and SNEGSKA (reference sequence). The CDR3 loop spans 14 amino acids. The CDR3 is CSAGGQGGFYGYTF. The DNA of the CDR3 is TGCAGTGCTGGGGGGCAGGGGGGTTTCTATGGCTACACCTTC.

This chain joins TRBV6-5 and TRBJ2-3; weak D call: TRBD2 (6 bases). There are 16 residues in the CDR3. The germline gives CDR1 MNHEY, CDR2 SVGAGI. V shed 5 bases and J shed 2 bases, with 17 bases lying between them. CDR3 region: CASSREGLLPTDTQYF. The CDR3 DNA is TGTGCCAGCAGTCGGGAAGGACTACTCCCCACAGATACGCAGTATTTT.